This T cell receptor (beta chain) comes out of a study of shared clonotypes between healthy human individuals. Germline-derived CDR1 and CDR2 are GTSNPN and SVGIG (reference sequence). This CDR3 is 14 amino acids long. V was clipped by 2 bases and J by 3 bases, with 13 bases between them. Sequenced by immunoSEQ multiplex PCR; TCRdb stores in-frame clones only, minus some. The sample holds over a million clones; around 97% are singletons and the top ten take more than 0.9%. The sample was naive CD4+ T cells sorted from blood. Stated subset: CD45RA+ positively selected. This chain links TRBV30 with TRBJ1-1; TRBD1 might be the D (5 bases). The clonotype was recovered from a man aged 25 to 40 in good health. DNA of the CDR3: TGTGCCTGGAGTCGCAGGAAGGGGTACACTGAAGCTTTCTTT. This sequence encodes CAWSRRKGYTEAFF.